Following are 3 T cell receptor beta chains from one sample sequenced in a study of blood T cell repertoires in COVID-19. Clones were sequenced by immunoSEQ multiplex PCR, and TCRdb holds only the in-frame ones, with some missing. The sample has around 300,000 clones; roughly 89% are singletons. What was sequenced was PBMCs or T cells enriched from blood (not recorded which). The receptors derive from a woman between 40 and 50 years old who had recovered from COVID-19.

The chain uses TRBV2 and TRBJ2-5, with 9 bases matching TRBD2. This CDR3 is 14 amino acids long. V was pared by 7 bases and J by 1 base, with 4 bases of the junction left unmatched. Germline V gene lookup returns CDR1 SNHLY and CDR2 FYNNEI. CDR3: CASNQLAGQETQYF. Written as DNA, the CDR3 is TGTGCCAGCAACCAACTAGCGGGCCAAGAGACCCAGTACTTC. Full variable domain (outside the CDR3, taken from reference TRBV2 and TRBJ2-5): EPEVTQTPSHQVTQMGQEVILRCVPISNHLYFYWYRQILGQKVEFLVSFYNNEISEKSEIFDDQFSVERPDGSNFTLKIRSTKLEDSAMYFCASNQLAGQETQYFGPGTRLLVL.

The V call is TRBV24-1, the J call TRBJ2-1; 10 bases are shared with TRBD2. There are 15 residues in the CDR3. Trimming took 2 bases from V and 7 from J; bases not matched to a gene: 4. Germline values: CDR1 KGHDR, CDR2 SFDVKD. CDR3 DNA sequence: TGTGCCACCAGTGATTCGGGACTAGCGAAGAATGAGCAGTTCTTC. Amino acids: CATSDSGLAKNEQFF.

This chain joins TRBV14 and TRBJ1-2; D remains unclear. The CDR3 has 13 amino acids. From germline, CDR1 is SGHDN and CDR2 FVKESK. V shed 1 base and J shed 5 bases, with 8 bases lying between them. CDR3 residues: CASSQGFRYGYTF. The CDR3 DNA sequence: TGTGCCAGCAGCCAAGGGTTCCGGTATGGCTACACCTTC.